This T cell receptor beta chain was identified during a study of T cell responses to AZD1222 COVID-19 vaccine (dated by TCRdb to the early 2020s). About the study as a whole: Because spike-specific TCR depth and breadth did not differ between the two schedules, AZD1222 recipients who got a second dose at roughly 4 weeks were pooled with those who got a second dose at roughly 12 weeks. TCR sequencing was performed for roughly 250 trial participants, of whom about 200 were given two doses of AZD1222 and approximately 25 were given two doses of MenACWY control vaccine. Trial participants were enrolled into age subgroups of 18-55, 56-69 and 70-plus years, which contained about 150, 27 and 61 TCR-sequenced participants, respectively.

About this clone itself: Which antigen it targets is not known. Within one base of it there is no much larger clone, and no base qualities were kept.

CDR3 length: 16 amino acids, cysteine to phenylalanine. Just the 48-base CDR3 DNA is kept, in frame starting at base 1. Per the germline V gene, SGHRS is the CDR1 and YFSETQ is the CDR2. Trimming removed 4 bases from V and 3 bases from J; the gene matches leave 7 bases unexplained. The CDR3 regions of human TCRbeta chains were analyzed by immunosequencing. The paper's processing steps were these. Repertoire TCRs were matched against a reference library of SARS-CoV-2-specific TCRs generated with the MIRA antigen-specificity platform. Breadth meant the fraction of unique TCRs that were SARS-CoV-2-associated, whereas depth meant the fraction of total T cells that were SARS-CoV-2-associated. Using the MIRA data, every spike-specific TCR was mapped to the spike region that the TCR reacted to and assigned to either a CD4 or a CD8 class. Log10-transformed breadth and depth values were compared by one-way ANOVA with Sidak's multiple comparisons tests. TCRdb took this table from immuneACCESS and kept in-frame rearrangements with V and J called. Such tables lack part of the clones; where checked against another copy, unresolved V genes explain under half of the gap, and the rest is unexplained. V, J and clone size derive from that table, while D and trimming were established from the DNA sequence. A total of approximately 88,000 clones appear in this sample, about 72% of them only once. Under 25% of the sample is held by the ten biggest clonotypes.

In the paper's terms, the time point label means: baseline before first vaccination. Vaccinee samples were obtained from the UK trials COV001 and COV002, which included a single-blind randomized controlled phase 2/3 trial of AZD1222 (ChAdOx1 nCoV-19) in healthy adults. For TCRbeta chain sequencing, PBMC samples from trial participants were taken at day 0 and at day 28 after the second dose. Study-level results and caveats: Conclusions about previously exposed vaccinees are limited because only six or seven AZD1222 recipients were SARS-CoV-2 seropositive at baseline. Reportedly, almost half of the unique spike-specific TCRs recognized epitopes lying outside the regions that are mutated in the B.1.351 and B.1.1.7 variants. Because no day 14 peak-response samples were available, repertoires were characterized only after the peak T cell response. In the small 56-69-year group, the increase in depth fell short of significance, most likely because of low power. Spike-specific TCR breadth and depth rose significantly after two AZD1222 doses compared with day 0 and with MenACWY recipients. Most participants were white British and females outnumbered males, and the authors suggested that clonal diversity may have been underestimated. The whole spike protein was spanned by vaccine-associated CD4 TCRs, and dominant responses were seen in regions 160-218 and 743-854.

The input for sequencing was peripheral blood, taken on day 0 of AZD1222 vaccination. This TCR came from an adult in good health. The V gene is TRBV5-1 and the J gene is TRBJ2-3; 11 bases in the junction line up with TRBD2. The CDR3 region reads CASSPGLAEGTDTQYF. The bases read TGCGCCAGCAGCCCGGGACTAGCGGAGGGTACAGATACGCAGTATTTT.